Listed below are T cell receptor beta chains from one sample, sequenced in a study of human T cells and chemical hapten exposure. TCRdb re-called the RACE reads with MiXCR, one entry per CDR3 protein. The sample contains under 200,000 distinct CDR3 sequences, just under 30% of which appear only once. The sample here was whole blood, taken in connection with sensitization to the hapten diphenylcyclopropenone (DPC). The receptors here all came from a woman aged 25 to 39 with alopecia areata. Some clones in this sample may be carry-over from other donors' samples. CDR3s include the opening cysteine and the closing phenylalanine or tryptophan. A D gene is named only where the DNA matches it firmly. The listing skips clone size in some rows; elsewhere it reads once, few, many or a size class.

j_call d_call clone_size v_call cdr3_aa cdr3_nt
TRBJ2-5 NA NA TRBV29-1 CSVLWIAGETQYF TGCAGCGTTTTGTGGATCGCGGGGGAGACCCAGTACTTC
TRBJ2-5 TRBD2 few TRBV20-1 CSALVAGVKETQYF TGCAGTGCCCTGGTAGCGGGGGTCAAAGAGACCCAGTACTTC
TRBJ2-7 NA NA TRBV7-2 CASSLAITGEQYF TGTGCCAGCAGCTTAGCGATAACGGGGGAGCAGTACTTC
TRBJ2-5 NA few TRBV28 CASSPSGAGETQYF TGTGCCAGCAGTCCCTCCGGGGCCGGGGAGACCCAGTACTTC
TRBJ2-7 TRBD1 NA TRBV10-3 CAISPRQGGYEQYF TGTGCCATCAGCCCGAGACAGGGTGGTTACGAGCAGTACTTC
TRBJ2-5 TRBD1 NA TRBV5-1 CASSPRTGGQETQYF TGCGCCAGCAGCCCGAGGACAGGGGGTCAAGAGACCCAGTACTTC
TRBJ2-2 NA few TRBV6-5 CASSREHTGELFF TGTGCCAGCAGCCGCGAACACACCGGGGAGCTGTTTTTT
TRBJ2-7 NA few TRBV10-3 CAISESTGDEQYF TGTGCCATCAGTGAGTCGACGGGGGACGAGCAGTACTTC
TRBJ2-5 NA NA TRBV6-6 CASRATGPETQYF TGTGCCAGCAGGGCCACGGGACCTGAGACCCAGTACTTC
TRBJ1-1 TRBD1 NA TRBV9 CASSVDRVNTEAFF TGTGCCAGCAGCGTGGACAGGGTAAACACTGAAGCTTTCTTT
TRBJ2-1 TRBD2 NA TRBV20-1 CSARPGTSGNEQFF TGCAGTGCTAGACCAGGGACTAGCGGAAATGAGCAGTTCTTC
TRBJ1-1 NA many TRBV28 CASLDLNTEAFF TGTGCCAGCTTGGATCTGAACACTGAAGCTTTCTTT
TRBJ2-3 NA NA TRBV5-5 CASSLEAGRTDTQYF TGTGCCAGCAGCTTGGAGGCAGGGCGCACAGATACGCAGTATTTT
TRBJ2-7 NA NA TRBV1 CTSSQEGTSGEGYEQYF TGCACCAGCAGCCAAGAAGGGACTAGCGGTGAGGGGTACGAGCAGTACTTC
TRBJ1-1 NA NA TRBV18 CASSPPQRVEKTEAFF TGTGCCAGCTCACCACCCCAACGGGTAGAGAAAACTGAAGCTTTCTTT
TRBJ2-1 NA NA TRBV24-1 CATSDFTVSGNEQFF TGTGCCACCAGTGATTTTACAGTCTCGGGCAATGAGCAGTTCTTC
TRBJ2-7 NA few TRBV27 CASSLIPVGGYEQYF TGTGCCAGCAGCCTGATCCCCGTCGGGGGCTACGAGCAGTACTTC
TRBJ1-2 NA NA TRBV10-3 CAIRPSGGNYGYTF TGTGCCATCAGGCCGTCGGGCGGCAACTATGGCTACACCTTC
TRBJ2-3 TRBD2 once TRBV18 CASSPPGLAGDTQYF TGTGCCAGCTCTCCCCCAGGGCTAGCGGGAGATACGCAGTATTTT